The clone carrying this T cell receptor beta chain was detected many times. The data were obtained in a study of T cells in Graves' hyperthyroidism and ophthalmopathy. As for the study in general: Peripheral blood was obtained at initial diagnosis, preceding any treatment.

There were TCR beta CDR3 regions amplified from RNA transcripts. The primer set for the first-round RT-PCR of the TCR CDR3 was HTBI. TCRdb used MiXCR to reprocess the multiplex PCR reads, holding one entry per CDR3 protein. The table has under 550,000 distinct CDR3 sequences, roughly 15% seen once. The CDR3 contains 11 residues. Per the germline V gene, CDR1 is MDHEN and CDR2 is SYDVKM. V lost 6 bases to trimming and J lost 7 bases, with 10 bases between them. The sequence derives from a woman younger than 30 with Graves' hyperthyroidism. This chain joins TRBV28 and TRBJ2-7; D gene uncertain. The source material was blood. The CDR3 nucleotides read TGTGCCAGCAGAAAGACGACGGAGCAGTACTTC. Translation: CASRKTTEQYF.